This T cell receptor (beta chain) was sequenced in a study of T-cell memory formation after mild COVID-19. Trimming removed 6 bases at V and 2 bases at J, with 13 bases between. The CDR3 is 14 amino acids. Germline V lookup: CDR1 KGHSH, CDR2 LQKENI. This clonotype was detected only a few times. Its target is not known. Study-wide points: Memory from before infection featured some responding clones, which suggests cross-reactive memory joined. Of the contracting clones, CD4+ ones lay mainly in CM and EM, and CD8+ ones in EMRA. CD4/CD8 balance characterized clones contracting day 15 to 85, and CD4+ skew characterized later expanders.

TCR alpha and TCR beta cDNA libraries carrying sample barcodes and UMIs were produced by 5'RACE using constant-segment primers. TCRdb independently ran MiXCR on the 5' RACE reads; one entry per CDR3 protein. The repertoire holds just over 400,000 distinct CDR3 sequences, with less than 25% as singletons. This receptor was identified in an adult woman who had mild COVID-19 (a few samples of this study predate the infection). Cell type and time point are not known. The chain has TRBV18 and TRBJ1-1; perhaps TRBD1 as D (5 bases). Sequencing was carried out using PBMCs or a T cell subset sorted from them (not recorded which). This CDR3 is CASSGRDLNTEAFF. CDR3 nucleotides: TGTGCCAGCTCTGGCAGGGACCTAAACACTGAAGCTTTCTTT. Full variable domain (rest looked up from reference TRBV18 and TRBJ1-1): NAGVMQNPRHLVRRRGQEARLRCSPMKGHSHVYWYRQLPEEGLKFMVYLQKENIIDESGMPKERFSAEFPKEGPSILRIQQVVRGDSAAYFCASSGRDLNTEAFFGQGTRLTVV.